The clone carrying this T cell receptor beta chain was observed many times. As yet, its antigen is unknown. A single heparinised blood sample, averaging approximately 100 mL, was obtained per donor. The record originates from a study of beta chain features in type 1 diabetes. Background on the study: Sorted cells from all samples, numbering about 98 million, were examined. Study-wide findings and caveats: When cDNA is sequenced, cells with high TCR expression could be over-represented. In every one of the four CD4+ subsets, TCRB CDR3s were moderately but significantly shorter in Type 1 diabetes patients. Whether TCRB rearrangement is influenced by HLA type went unresolved here.

Sequenced material consisted of expressed TCRB transcripts (all of the isolated RNA was reverse transcribed). This table comes from immunoSEQ multiplex PCR, and its TCRdb copy is limited to in-frame clones, with some not included. The repertoire includes some 360,000 clones, 9.6% of them detected once, and roughly 0.6% sits in the top ten. Trimming cost V 1 base and J 6 bases, with 13 bases left between them. Germline V gene data show CDR1 as KGHSH and CDR2 as LQKENI. CDR3 size: 15 residues. This clonotype originated in a man aged 25-45 years with type 1 diabetes. The chain is built from TRBV18 and TRBJ2-1; D remains unclear. The sample consisted of central memory CD4+ T cells from blood. The CDR3, as DNA: TGTGCCAGCTCACCACAATATCTGGTCGGCAATGAGCAGTTCTTC. Amino acid sequence: CASSPQYLVGNEQFF.